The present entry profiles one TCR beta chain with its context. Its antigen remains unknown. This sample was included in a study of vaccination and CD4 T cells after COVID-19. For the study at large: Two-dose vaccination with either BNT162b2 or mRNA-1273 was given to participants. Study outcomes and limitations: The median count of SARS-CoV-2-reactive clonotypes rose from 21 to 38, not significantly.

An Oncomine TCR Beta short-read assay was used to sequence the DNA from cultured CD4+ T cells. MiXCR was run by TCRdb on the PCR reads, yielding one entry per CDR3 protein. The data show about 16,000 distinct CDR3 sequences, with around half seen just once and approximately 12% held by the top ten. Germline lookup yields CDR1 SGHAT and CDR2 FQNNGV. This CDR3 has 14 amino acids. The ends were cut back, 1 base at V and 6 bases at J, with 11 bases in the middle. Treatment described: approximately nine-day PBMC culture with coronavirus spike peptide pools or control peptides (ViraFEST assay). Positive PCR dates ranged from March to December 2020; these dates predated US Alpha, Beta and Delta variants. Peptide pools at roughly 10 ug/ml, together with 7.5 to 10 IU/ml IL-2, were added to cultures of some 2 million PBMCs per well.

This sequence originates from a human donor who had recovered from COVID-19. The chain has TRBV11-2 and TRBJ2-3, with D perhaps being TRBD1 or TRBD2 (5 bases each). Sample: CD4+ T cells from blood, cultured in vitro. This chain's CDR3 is CASSLGDRRDTQYF. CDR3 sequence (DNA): TGTGCCAGCAGCTTAGGGGACCGCCGGGATACGCAGTATTTT.